A single sample gave rise to the 29 T cell receptor beta chains below, sequenced in a study of blood T cell repertoires in COVID-19 (dated by TCRdb to the early 2020s). Library preparation used the immunoSEQ multiplex PCR assay. TCRdb carries this immuneACCESS record with in-frame sequences only. Its versions omit some clonotypes, under half of them owing to an unresolved V gene in the studies checked, with the rest unexplained. The sample data list about 320,000 clones, and 85% of these were observed just once. The ten biggest clones cover approximately 1.9% of the sample. Material for sequencing was PBMCs or T cells enriched from blood (not recorded which). Receptor source: a woman under 40 who had been exposed to COVID-19.

This rearrangement joins TRBV28 to TRBJ1-6; 8 nucleotides match TRBD1. The germline V gene encodes CDR1 MDHEN and CDR2 SYDVKM. With 7 bases clipped from V and 8 bases from J, the junction kept 10 bases outside the gene matches. This CDR3 spans 15 amino acids. CDR3 DNA sequence: TGTGCCAGCAACCACCGGGACAGGATATATTCACCCCTCCACTTT. It is translated as CASNHRDRIYSPLHF.

This clone has only a few counts. V usage is TRBV27 and J usage is TRBJ1-1; the match to TRBD1 covers 7 bases. Trimming removed 3 bases from V and 1 base from J; junction bases left unmatched: 2. The germline CDR1 and CDR2 sequences are MNHEY and SMNVEV (reference sequence). The CDR3 length is 14 residues. The DNA of the CDR3 is TGTGCCAGCAGTTTCACAGGGGCGAACACTGAAGCTTTCTTT. This sequence encodes CASSFTGANTEAFF.

The V call is TRBV27, the J call TRBJ2-7, with TRBD2 matching over 8 bases. J was trimmed by 6 bases and V by 6 bases; bases with no gene match: 16. Germline CDR1 and CDR2: MNHEY and SMNVEV (reference sequence). CDR3 size: 16 residues. The CDR3 bases are TGTGCCAGCAGCCCCGATCTTAGCGGGATAGGCTCCGAGCAGTACTTC. Its protein product is CASSPDLSGIGSEQYF.

This clone came up once. This chain links TRBV2 with TRBJ2-1; D is unresolved. Per the germline V gene, CDR1 is SNHLY and CDR2 is FYNNEI. The CDR3 sequence is 10 residues long. V lost 6 bases, J lost 6 bases, and 3 bases lay in between. The DNA of the CDR3 is TGTGCCAGCAGCGTCAATGAGCAGTTCTTC. This codes for CASSVNEQFF.

This chain links TRBV9 with TRBJ1-5; a possible D gene is TRBD1 (5 bases). V lost 3 bases to trimming and J lost 7 bases, with 17 bases between them. This CDR3 contains 15 residues. Germline CDR1 is SGDLS and CDR2 is YYNGEE. CDR3: CASSETGTAGQPQHF. As DNA, the CDR3 is TGTGCCAGCAGCGAGACCGGCACGGCAGGGCAGCCCCAGCATTTT.

The J gene is TRBJ1-3, the V gene TRBV4-2; 7 bases are a match to TRBD1. Trimming took 0 bases from V and 4 from J; bases not matched to a gene: 6. This CDR3 contains 16 residues. Per the germline V gene, CDR1 is LGHNA and CDR2 is YNFKEQ. The CDR3 bases are TGTGCCAGCAGCCAAGAATCGACAGGGCACGGAAACACCATATATTTT. This sequence encodes CASSQESTGHGNTIYF.

The chain links TRBV12-3 or TRBV12-4 to TRBJ1-1, with D unresolved. The CDR3 is 13 amino acids. The V and J ends lost 5 bases and 1 base respectively, with 8 bases between them. In nucleotides, the CDR3 is TGTGCCAGCAGTCCGGGTGGGAACACTGAAGCTTTCTTT. Its protein product is CASSPGGNTEAFF.

This chain joins TRBV14 and TRBJ1-1, with a possible D match to TRBD1 (5 bases). The CDR3 sequence is 14 residues long. Germline V gene lookup returns CDR1 SGHDN and CDR2 FVKESK. V lost 4 bases, J lost 10 bases, and 19 bases lay in between. The chain's CDR3 is CASSRPGGSERAFF. In DNA, the CDR3 is TGTGCCAGCAGCCGACCGGGGGGGTCTGAGCGAGCTTTCTTT.

The V call is TRBV25-1, the J call TRBJ2-7; TRBD1 aligns across 9 bases. CDR1 is MGHDK and CDR2 is SYGVNS in the germline V gene. CDR3 size: 13 residues. Losses at the gene ends were 9 bases for V and 4 bases for J; bases not matched to a gene: 7. This chain's CDR3 is CASFPGQGYEQYF. CDR3 sequence (DNA): TGTGCCAGTTTTCCGGGACAGGGATACGAGCAGTACTTC.

This clone appeared a few times. Other DNA sequences in the same sample also yield this CDR3. This chain uses TRBV4-2 with TRBJ2-5; TRBD2 agrees at 11 bases. Germline lookup yields CDR1 LGHNA and CDR2 YNFKEQ. The CDR3 runs to 16 residues. With V trimmed by 4 bases and J by 10 bases, 14 bases remained unmatched. The CDR3 nucleotides are TGTGCCAGCAGCCCCCCCCTAGCGGGGGGTTTGGTGGTCCAGTACTTC. Its protein product is CASSPPLAGGLVVQYF.

About this clone itself: The junction does not match germline at one end; this may be a read error. The J gene is TRBJ1-3, the V gene TRBV7-7, with TRBD1 matching 9 bases. The CDR3 runs 15 residues. Germline lookup yields CDR1 SSHAT and CDR2 FNYEAQ (reference sequence). The CDR3 spells CASSLGQGTGNTIYF. The DNA of the CDR3 is TGTGCTAGCAGCTTAGGACAGGGGACTGGAAACACCATATATTTT.

This clone has more than one count but fewer than ten. The chain couples TRBV2 to TRBJ1-5; a possible D gene is TRBD1 (6 bases). Trimming stripped 6 bases from V and 0 bases from J, with 9 bases between. Germline CDR1 SNHLY, CDR2 FYNNEI. The CDR3 consists of 14 residues. Written as DNA, the CDR3 is TGTGCCAGCAGGGAGGACAGTAGCAATCAGCCCCAGCATTTT. This sequence encodes CASREDSSNQPQHF. The variable domain in full, with the rest retrieved from reference TRBV2 and TRBJ1-5, is EPEVTQTPSHQVTQMGQEVILRCVPISNHLYFYWYRQILGQKVEFLVSFYNNEISEKSEIFDDQFSVERPDGSNFTLKIRSTKLEDSAMYFCASREDSSNQPQHFGDGTRLSIL.

This chain uses TRBV7-2 with TRBJ2-5; D is possibly TRBD2 (5 bases). V lost 1 base, J lost 6 bases, and 12 bases lay in between. The CDR3 runs 14 residues. CDR1 is SGHTA, CDR2 FQGNSA, per germline. CDR3 sequence (DNA): TGTGCCAGCAGCTTAGGAGAGAGGGCGAAGACCCAGTACTTC. Residues: CASSLGERAKTQYF.

The J gene is TRBJ1-1, the V gene TRBV5-1, with 7 nucleotides matching TRBD1. CDR3 length equals 16 residues. The ends lost 0 bases at V and 0 bases at J; junction bases unmatched: 5. Germline assignment: CDR1 SGHRS and CDR2 YFSETQ. CDR3 nucleotide sequence: TGCGCCAGCAGCTTGGGGACAGGCTTCATGAACACTGAAGCTTTCTTT. Amino acids: CASSLGTGFMNTEAFF.

The rearrangement joins TRBV5-1 to TRBJ2-2, with D possibly matching TRBD1 (5 bases). Trimming shortened V by 2 bases and J by 2 bases, and 19 bases separated the two germline ends. CDR3 length equals 18 residues. Per the germline V gene, CDR1 is SGHRS and CDR2 is YFSETQ. The CDR3 sequence is CASSFDLRKGINTGELFF. The CDR3 DNA sequence: TGCGCCAGCAGCTTCGACCTTAGGAAGGGGATAAACACCGGGGAGCTGTTTTTT.

V and J are TRBV18 and TRBJ2-7; 12 bases are shared with TRBD2. V dropped 2 bases and J dropped 5; count of bases not matched to a gene: 7. The CDR3 contains 16 residues. The germline gives CDR1 KGHSH, CDR2 LQKENI. CDR3 loop: CASSPGLAGSDDEQYF. In nucleotides, the CDR3 is TGTGCCAGCTCACCAGGACTAGCGGGAAGCGATGACGAGCAGTACTTC.

The rearrangement joins TRBV5-6 to TRBJ1-2; 9 nucleotides line up with TRBD1. Germline V gene data show CDR1 as SGHDT and CDR2 as YYEEEE. The CDR3 length is 13 residues. V was clipped by 5 bases and J by 7 bases; unmatched bases: 6. The CDR3 spells CASSNRGLAGYTF. Written as DNA, the CDR3 is TGTGCCAGCAGTAACAGGGGGCTGGCTGGCTACACCTTC.

The chain has TRBV6-2 or TRBV6-3 and TRBJ1-1; D possibly corresponds to TRBD1 (5 bases). Trimming removed 2 bases at V and 3 bases at J, with 13 bases between. Germline assignment: CDR1 MNHEY and CDR2 SVGEGT. The CDR3 loop spans 15 amino acids. The CDR3 DNA sequence: TGTGCCAGCAGTTACAAAGGCAGGGCGGACACTGAAGCTTTCTTT. This encodes CASSYKGRADTEAFF.

This chain links TRBV6-2 or TRBV6-3 with TRBJ1-2; D unclear. V dropped 6 bases and J dropped 7 bases, with 18 bases sitting between them. Germline V lookup: CDR1 MNHEY, CDR2 SVGEGT. There are 14 residues in the CDR3. This CDR3 reads CASSDLTALGGYTF. In DNA form, the CDR3 reads TGTGCCAGCAGCGACCTCACAGCTTTGGGTGGCTACACCTTC.

V is TRBV24-1 and J is TRBJ2-2, with TRBD1 as a possible D gene (5 bases). The V end was cut by 0 bases, the J end by 5 bases, with 9 bases between. The length of the CDR3 is 15 residues. Germline V gene lookup returns CDR1 KGHDR and CDR2 SFDVKD. The CDR3 bases are TGTGCCACCAGTGATTTGCAAAGGGGAACCGGGGAGCTGTTTTTT. The encoded protein is CATSDLQRGTGELFF.

The chain uses TRBV7-9 and TRBJ2-3; the D is unclear. The CDR3 is 13 residues long. Trimming took off 3 bases at V and 0 bases at J, with 4 bases between the two ends. Germline lookup yields CDR1 SEHNR and CDR2 FQNEAQ (reference sequence). The CDR3 coding sequence is TGTGCCAGCAGCTTCTCTAGCACAGATACGCAGTATTTT. This encodes CASSFSSTDTQYF.

The gene calls are TRBV7-6 and TRBJ1-2; TRBD1 aligns across 10 bases. Trimming cost V 3 bases and J 5 bases; bases outside gene matches: 6. The CDR3 has 15 residues. Germline V gives CDR1 SGHVS, CDR2 FNYEAQ. In DNA, the CDR3 is TGTGCCAGCAGCTTGACTCCGGGACAGGGGTATGGCTACACCTTC. This gives the protein CASSLTPGQGYGYTF.

J is TRBJ1-2 and V is TRBV28, with D perhaps TRBD1 (5 bases). The V end lost 7 bases, the J end lost 4 bases, and 16 bases lay between the germline ends. Germline lookup yields CDR1 MDHEN and CDR2 SYDVKM. The length of the CDR3 is 14 residues. CDR3 sequence: CASTRSGASYGYTF. CDR3 coding DNA: TGTGCCAGCACCAGGAGCGGGGCGAGCTATGGCTACACCTTC.

The V call is TRBV28, the J call TRBJ2-7, with D possibly TRBD2 on 5 matching bases. The CDR3 consists of 11 residues. From germline, CDR1 is MDHEN and CDR2 SYDVKM. V lost 11 bases and J 7 bases, leaving 15 bases between the germline ends. The CDR3 reads CASWAGDEQYF. The CDR3 DNA follows: TGTGCCTCATGGGCCGGGGATGAGCAGTACTTC.

This chain joins TRBV7-2 and TRBJ2-5; TRBD1 matches at 8 bases. This CDR3 spans 14 amino acids. J gave up 9 bases and V 1 base, and 7 bases lay outside the gene matches. Germline V gene data show CDR1 as SGHTA and CDR2 as FQGNSA. In nucleotides, the CDR3 is TGTGCCAGCAGCTTAGAAGGGACAGGCGGGCCCCAGTACTTC. This sequence encodes CASSLEGTGGPQYF.

This chain connects TRBV7-9 to TRBJ1-3; D unresolved. The V and J ends lost 1 base and 2 bases respectively, with 6 bases between them. The CDR3 spans 14 residues. Germline V lookup: CDR1 SEHNR, CDR2 FQNEAQ (reference sequence). CDR3 nucleotide sequence: TGTGCCAGCAGCTTAGTTCTAGCTGGAAACACCATATATTTT. It is translated as CASSLVLAGNTIYF.

The chain uses TRBV13 and TRBJ1-1; a possible D gene is TRBD1 (6 bases). The CDR3 extends over 15 amino acids. V was pared by 0 bases and J by 6 bases, with 14 bases between. The germline gives CDR1 PRHDT, CDR2 FYEKMQ (reference sequence). Here the CDR3 DNA reads TGTGCCAGCAGCTTAGGGCGGGGGGCGCGGGCTGAAGCTTTCTTT. It translates to CASSLGRGARAEAFF.

The rearrangement joins TRBV7-9 to TRBJ2-1; a weak D match, TRBD2 (6 bases). V lost 1 base and J lost 8, with 12 bases in between. Germline CDR1 SEHNR, CDR2 FQNEAQ (reference sequence). This CDR3 contains 14 residues. The CDR3 DNA reads TGTGCCAGCAGCTTAGGACTAGTTGATTATGAGCAGTTCTTC. This encodes CASSLGLVDYEQFF.

J is TRBJ2-2 and V is TRBV28; perhaps TRBD1 as D (5 bases). Looked up from germline, CDR1 is MDHEN and CDR2 is SYDVKM. The CDR3 spans 16 residues. The ends were cut back, 1 base at V and 4 bases at J, with 13 bases in the middle. CDR3 DNA sequence: TGTGCCAGCAGTTTATTCCAGGGAATGCGCACCGGGGAGCTGTTTTTT. Translated: CASSLFQGMRTGELFF.